What follows are 9 T cell receptor beta chains derived from one specimen sequenced in a study of regulatory T cells in long-lasting Graves disease. Construction of TCR beta libraries relied on iRepertoire HTBI primers and on Arm-PCR targeting CDR3 regions. MiXCR was run by TCRdb on the multiplex PCR reads, yielding one entry per CDR3 protein. Here the sample spans 300,000 or so distinct CDR3 sequences, roughly 21% being singletons. Time point defined: persistent/refractory GD, antithyroid drugs over 5 years with positive TRAb. With RNA extracted from PBMCs as input, the TCR library was made. This specimen consisted of peripheral blood mononuclear cells (PBMCs), obtained when the disease was refractory, from a patient treated with antithyroid drugs. The receptor set was obtained from a female donor with Graves disease.

This clonotype was counted between two and nine times. The V gene is TRBV3-1, the J gene TRBJ1-6, with D possibly TRBD1 on 5 matching bases. This CDR3 is 14 amino acids long. V was cut by 5 bases and J by 7 bases, with 12 bases left in between. Germline V gene sequence: CDR1 LGHDT, CDR2 YNNKEL (reference sequence). The CDR3 is CASSYKGKNSPLHF. CDR3 DNA sequence: TGTGCCAGCAGCTACAAGGGGAAAAATTCACCCCTCCACTTT.

CDR3 DNA sequence: TGTGCCAGCACGGCTAGCGGGAGTGGGAGAGATACGCAGTATTTT. It encodes CASTASGSGRDTQYF. The rearrangement links TRBV28 to TRBJ2-3; TRBD2 matches at 10 bases. Germline CDR1 is MDHEN and CDR2 is SYDVKM. V trimming: 7 bases; J trimming: 5 bases; junction bases outside the gene matches: 9. This CDR3 spans 15 amino acids.

This clonotype has at least ten counts. As DNA, the CDR3 is TGTGCCAGCAGCCTAGGGACTAGCGGCGAGCAGTACTTC. Its translation: CASSLGTSGEQYF. This chain uses TRBV3-1 with TRBJ2-7, with TRBD2 matching 11 bases. Germline V gene sequence: CDR1 LGHDT, CDR2 YNNKEL (reference sequence). Trimming cost V 4 bases and J 6 bases; bases outside gene matches: 2. CDR3 length equals 13 residues.

This rearrangement joins TRBV18 to TRBJ2-7, with 8 bases fitting TRBD1. The CDR3 spans 16 residues. Germline V gives CDR1 KGHSH, CDR2 LQKENI. Germline trimming cut 6 bases from V and 1 base from J; bases unmatched to any gene: 11. The CDR3 is CASSSNRDRSSYEQYF. CDR3 nucleotide sequence: TGTGCCAGCTCCTCAAACCGGGACAGGAGTTCCTACGAGCAGTACTTC.

This clonotype has at least ten counts. J is TRBJ2-7 and V is TRBV11-2, with 13 bases identical to TRBD2. V gave up 5 bases and J gave up 4 bases; unmatched junction bases: 2. Germline V CDR1 and CDR2: SGHAT, FQNNGV. The CDR3 is 14 residues long. The CDR3 sequence: CASSTSGGVYEQYF. As DNA, the CDR3 is TGTGCCAGCAGCACTAGCGGGGGGGTTTACGAGCAGTACTTC.

This clonotype was detected ten times or more. This chain joins TRBV18 and TRBJ2-7; D not resolved. Germline V lookup: CDR1 KGHSH, CDR2 LQKENI. The CDR3 totals 12 residues. Between the trimmed V and J ends, which lost 8 bases and 0 bases, there was a span of 8 bases. The CDR3 DNA reads TGTGCCAGCAGTCCAAGCTCCTACGAGCAGTACTTC. Protein product: CASSPSSYEQYF.

This clonotype was seen just once. The chain joins TRBV3-1 to TRBJ2-7, with 8 bases matching TRBD2. CDR3 length equals 14 residues. Looked up from germline, CDR1 is LGHDT and CDR2 is YNNKEL (reference sequence). J was trimmed by 2 bases and V by 0 bases; bases with no gene match: 0. In DNA, the CDR3 is TGTGCCAGCAGCCAAGACGGGGGGGCCTACGAGCAGTACTTC. This codes for CASSQDGGAYEQYF.

Many counts were recorded for this clonotype. This chain connects TRBV15 to TRBJ2-7; D is possibly TRBD2 (5 bases). The CDR3 sequence is 15 residues long. Trimming cost V 1 base and J 3 bases, with 13 bases left between them. Germline V gives CDR1 LNHNV, CDR2 YYDKDF (reference sequence). CDR3 loop: CATSRGGLGDYEQYF. The CDR3 bases are TGTGCCACCAGCAGAGGGGGTCTGGGAGACTACGAGCAGTACTTC.

This clonotype was picked up many times. The rearrangement links TRBV2 to TRBJ2-7; D gene ambiguous. Trimming stripped 2 bases from V and 3 bases from J, with 5 bases between. Germline loops: CDR1 SNHLY, CDR2 FYNNEI. This CDR3 is built from 12 residues. CDR3 bases: TGTGCCAGCAGTGAATGGGTCTACGAGCAGTACTTC. Its protein is CASSEWVYEQYF.